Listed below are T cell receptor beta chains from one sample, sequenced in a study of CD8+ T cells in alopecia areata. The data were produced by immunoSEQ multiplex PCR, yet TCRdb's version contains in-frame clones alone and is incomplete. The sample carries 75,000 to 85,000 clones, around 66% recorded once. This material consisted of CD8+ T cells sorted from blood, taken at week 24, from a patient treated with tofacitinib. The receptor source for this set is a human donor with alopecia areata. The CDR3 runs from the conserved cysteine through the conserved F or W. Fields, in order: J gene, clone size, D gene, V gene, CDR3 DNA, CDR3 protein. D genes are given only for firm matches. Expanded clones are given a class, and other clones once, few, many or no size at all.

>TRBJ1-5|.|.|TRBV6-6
TGTGCCAGCAGTTACTCTGCGGGAGATAGCAATCAGCCCCAGCATTTT
CASSYSAGDSNQPQHF
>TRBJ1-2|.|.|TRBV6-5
TGTGCCAGCAGTTACCAGGGGACGGGCATCTATGGCTACACCTTC
CASSYQGTGIYGYTF
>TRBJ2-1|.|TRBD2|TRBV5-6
TGTGCCAGCAGCTTGGGGTGGGCGGGAGCTTACAATGAGCAGTTCTTC
CASSLGWAGAYNEQFF
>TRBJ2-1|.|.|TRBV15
TGTGCCACCAGCAGAGTACAGAGATACAATGAGCAGTTCTTC
CATSRVQRYNEQFF
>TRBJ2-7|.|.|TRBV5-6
TGTGCCAGCAGCTTTTTGGCGGACTACGAGCAGTACTTC
CASSFLADYEQYF
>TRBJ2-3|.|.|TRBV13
TGTGCCAGCAGCTTAGACGCAGATACGCAGTATTTT
CASSLDADTQYF
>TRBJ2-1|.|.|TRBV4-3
TGCGCCAGCAGCCAAGATAGGGGGTCTGCAGTCTACAATGAGCAGTTCTTC
CASSQDRGSAVYNEQFF
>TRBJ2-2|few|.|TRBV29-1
TGCAGCGTTGAATCTCGCAACACCGGGGAGCTGTTTTTT
CSVESRNTGELFF
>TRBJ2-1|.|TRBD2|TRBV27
TGTGCCAGCAGTTTAACCTCCCCTAGCGGGGCTTCCTACAATGAGCAGTTCTTC
CASSLTSPSGASYNEQFF
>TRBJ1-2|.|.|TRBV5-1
TGCGCCAGCAGCTTGGAGAATGTGTCCCCTGATGGCTACACCTTC
CASSLENVSPDGYTF
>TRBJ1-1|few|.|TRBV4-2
TGTGCCAGCAGCCAAGCCCCGGGAGGGGACACTGAAGCTTTCTTT
CASSQAPGGDTEAFF
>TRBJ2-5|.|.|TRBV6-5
TGTGCCAGCAGTTACAGGGGGGATCGGGAGACCCAGTACTTC
CASSYRGDRETQYF
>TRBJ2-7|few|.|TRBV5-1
TGCGCCAGCAGCGCCAGTTCCTACGAGCAGTACTTC
CASSASSYEQYF
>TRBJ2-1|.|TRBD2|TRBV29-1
TGCAGCGTTGAACTAGCGGGAGGAGTCTCCTACAATGAGCAGTTCTTC
CSVELAGGVSYNEQFF
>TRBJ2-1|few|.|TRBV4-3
TGCGCCAGCAGCCAAGATCAAGGGAATGAGCAGTTCTTC
CASSQDQGNEQFF
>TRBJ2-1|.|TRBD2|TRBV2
TGTGCCAGCAGGGGACTAGCGGGGTCCTACAATGAGCAGTTCTTC
CASRGLAGSYNEQFF
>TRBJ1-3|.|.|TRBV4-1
TGCGCCAGCGGGAGGATCCCTGGAAACACCATATATTTT
CASGRIPGNTIYF
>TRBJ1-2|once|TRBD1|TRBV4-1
TGCGCCAGCAGCGGCCGGGACAGCTGCTACACCTTC
CASSGRDSCYTF
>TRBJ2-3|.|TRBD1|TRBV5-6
TGTGCCAGCAGCTTGGGACAGGGTAAAACAGATACGCAGTATTTT
CASSLGQGKTDTQYF
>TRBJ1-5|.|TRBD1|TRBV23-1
TGCGCCAGCAGTCAATGTCACAGGGGGCTCCAGCCCCAGCATTTT
CASSQCHRGLQPQHF
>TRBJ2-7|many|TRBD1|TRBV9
TGTGCCAGCAGCGTATTAACAGGGGCCGAGCAGTACTTC
CASSVLTGAEQYF
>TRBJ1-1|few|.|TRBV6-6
TGTGCAGCTTCGCCCTTAAACACTGAAGCTTTCTTT
CAASPLNTEAFF
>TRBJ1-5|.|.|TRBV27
TGTGCCAGCAGTTTATCGGGGGGGGCGGGTCAGCCCCAGCATTTT
CASSLSGGAGQPQHF
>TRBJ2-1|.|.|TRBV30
TGTGCCTGGAGTGTTCCCCTCCTTGAGCAGTTCTTC
CAWSVPLLEQFF
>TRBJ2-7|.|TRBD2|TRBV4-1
TGCGCCAGCAGCCGACTAGCGGGAGTTTCCTACGAGCAGTACTTC
CASSRLAGVSYEQYF
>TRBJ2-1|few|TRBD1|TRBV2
TGTGCCAGCAGTGACTCGGACAGGGGTGAGCAGTTCTTC
CASSDSDRGEQFF
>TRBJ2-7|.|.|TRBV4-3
TGCGCCAGCAGCCAAGATTGGGCAGGGGTAACCTACGAGCAGTACTTC
CASSQDWAGVTYEQYF
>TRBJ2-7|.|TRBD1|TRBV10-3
TGTGCCATCAGGAAAGCGGACAGGGGGTCCTACGAGCAGTACTTC
CAIRKADRGSYEQYF
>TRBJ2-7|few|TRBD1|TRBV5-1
TGCGCCAGCAGCTTGGGGTCGACAGGGTCCTTCTCCTACGAGCAGTACTTC
CASSLGSTGSFSYEQYF
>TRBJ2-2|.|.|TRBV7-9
TGTGCCAGCGGAGCTTATTTACAATGGAGACGAGGGGCCGGGGAGCTGTTTTTT
CASGAYLQWRRGAGELFF
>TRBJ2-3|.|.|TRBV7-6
TGTGCCAGCAGCGGACACCGCACAGATACGCAGTATTTT
CASSGHRTDTQYF
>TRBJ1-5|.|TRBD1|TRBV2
TGTGCCAGCAGGGTCGGGACAGGGAGCAATCAGCCCCAGCATTTT
CASRVGTGSNQPQHF
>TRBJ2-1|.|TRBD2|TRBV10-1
TGCGCCAGCACTAGCGGGGGCTCCTACAATGAGCAGTTCTTC
CASTSGGSYNEQFF
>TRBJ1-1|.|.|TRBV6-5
TGTGCCAGCAGTTCCAACCCTTCTACTGAAGCTTTCTTT
CASSSNPSTEAFF
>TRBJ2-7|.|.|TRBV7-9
TGTGCCAGCGTCTCGGGCGGCTACGAGCAGTACTTC
CASVSGGYEQYF
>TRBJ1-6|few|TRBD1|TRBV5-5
TGTGCCAGCAGCTCGGGACAGGGTTTTTCACCCCTCCACTTT
CASSSGQGFSPLHF
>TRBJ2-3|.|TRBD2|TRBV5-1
TGCGCCAGCAGCCCCGGACTAGCGGGGGGGCATTCAGATACGCAGTATTTT
CASSPGLAGGHSDTQYF
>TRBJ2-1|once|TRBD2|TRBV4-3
TGCGCCAGCAGCCAAGATTCGACTAGCGGGATGAATGAGCAGTTCTTC
CASSQDSTSGMNEQFF
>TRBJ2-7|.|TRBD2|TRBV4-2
TGTGCCAGCAGCCTGCCGGGACTAGCCGAGCAGTACTTC
CASSLPGLAEQYF
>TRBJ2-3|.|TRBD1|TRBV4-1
TGCGCCAGCAGCCCACAGGGGTGGGCAGATACGCAGTATTTT
CASSPQGWADTQYF
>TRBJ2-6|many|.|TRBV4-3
TGCGCCAGCAGCCAAGATCCAAGTGCTGGGGCCAACGTCCTGACTTTC
CASSQDPSAGANVLTF
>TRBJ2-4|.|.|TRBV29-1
TGCAGCGCCGAAAGGACAGGAGGGGGCATTCAGTACTTC
CSAERTGGGIQYF
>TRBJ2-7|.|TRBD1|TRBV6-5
TGTGCCAGCAGACCGGACAGGGGACACTACGAGCAGTACTTC
CASRPDRGHYEQYF
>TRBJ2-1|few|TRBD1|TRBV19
TGTGCCAGTAGTATCGCACAGGGGAGCAATGAGCAGTTCTTC
CASSIAQGSNEQFF
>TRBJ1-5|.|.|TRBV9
TGTGCCAGCAGCCCAGAGGGAAATCAGCCCCAGCATTTT
CASSPEGNQPQHF
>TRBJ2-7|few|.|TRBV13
TGTGCCAGCAGCACGGGACGGTCCACCTACGAGCAGTACTTC
CASSTGRSTYEQYF
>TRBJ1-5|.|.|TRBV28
TGTGCCAGCAGTTTAAAGGGGAATCAGCCCCAGCATTTT
CASSLKGNQPQHF
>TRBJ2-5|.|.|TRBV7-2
TGTGCCAGCAGCCGGCAACCGTACCAAGAGACCCAGTACTTC
CASSRQPYQETQYF
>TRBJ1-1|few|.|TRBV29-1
TGCAGCGCTGTGGACGACACTGAAGCTTTCTTT
CSAVDDTEAFF
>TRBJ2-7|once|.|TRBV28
TGTGCCAGCAGTGGACCCTCCTACGAGCAGTACTTC
CASSGPSYEQYF
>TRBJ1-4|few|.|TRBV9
TGTGCCAGCAGTTCCGACTTTGCAACTAATGAAAAACTGTTTTTT
CASSSDFATNEKLFF
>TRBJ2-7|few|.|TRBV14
TGTGCCAGCAGCCAAGCTACAGCCCTCTCCTACGAGCAGTACTTC
CASSQATALSYEQYF
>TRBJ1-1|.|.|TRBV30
TGTGCCTGGACTGGGCGGCTCGGCACTGAAGCTTTCTTT
CAWTGRLGTEAFF
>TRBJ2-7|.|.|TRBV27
TGTGCCAGCAGTTACCTCCGGGACGGCGAGCAGTACTTC
CASSYLRDGEQYF
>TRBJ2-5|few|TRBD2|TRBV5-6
TGTGCCAGCAGCTTGGACGGGACTAGGAGACAGACCCAGTACTTC
CASSLDGTRRQTQYF
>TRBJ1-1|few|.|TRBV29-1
TGCAGCGTTGAACAGGTCGAGAAGGTATTCACTGAAGCTTTCTTT
CSVEQVEKVFTEAFF
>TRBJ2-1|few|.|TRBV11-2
TGTGCCAGCACTGACGGATACTCCTACAATGAGCAGTTCTTC
CASTDGYSYNEQFF